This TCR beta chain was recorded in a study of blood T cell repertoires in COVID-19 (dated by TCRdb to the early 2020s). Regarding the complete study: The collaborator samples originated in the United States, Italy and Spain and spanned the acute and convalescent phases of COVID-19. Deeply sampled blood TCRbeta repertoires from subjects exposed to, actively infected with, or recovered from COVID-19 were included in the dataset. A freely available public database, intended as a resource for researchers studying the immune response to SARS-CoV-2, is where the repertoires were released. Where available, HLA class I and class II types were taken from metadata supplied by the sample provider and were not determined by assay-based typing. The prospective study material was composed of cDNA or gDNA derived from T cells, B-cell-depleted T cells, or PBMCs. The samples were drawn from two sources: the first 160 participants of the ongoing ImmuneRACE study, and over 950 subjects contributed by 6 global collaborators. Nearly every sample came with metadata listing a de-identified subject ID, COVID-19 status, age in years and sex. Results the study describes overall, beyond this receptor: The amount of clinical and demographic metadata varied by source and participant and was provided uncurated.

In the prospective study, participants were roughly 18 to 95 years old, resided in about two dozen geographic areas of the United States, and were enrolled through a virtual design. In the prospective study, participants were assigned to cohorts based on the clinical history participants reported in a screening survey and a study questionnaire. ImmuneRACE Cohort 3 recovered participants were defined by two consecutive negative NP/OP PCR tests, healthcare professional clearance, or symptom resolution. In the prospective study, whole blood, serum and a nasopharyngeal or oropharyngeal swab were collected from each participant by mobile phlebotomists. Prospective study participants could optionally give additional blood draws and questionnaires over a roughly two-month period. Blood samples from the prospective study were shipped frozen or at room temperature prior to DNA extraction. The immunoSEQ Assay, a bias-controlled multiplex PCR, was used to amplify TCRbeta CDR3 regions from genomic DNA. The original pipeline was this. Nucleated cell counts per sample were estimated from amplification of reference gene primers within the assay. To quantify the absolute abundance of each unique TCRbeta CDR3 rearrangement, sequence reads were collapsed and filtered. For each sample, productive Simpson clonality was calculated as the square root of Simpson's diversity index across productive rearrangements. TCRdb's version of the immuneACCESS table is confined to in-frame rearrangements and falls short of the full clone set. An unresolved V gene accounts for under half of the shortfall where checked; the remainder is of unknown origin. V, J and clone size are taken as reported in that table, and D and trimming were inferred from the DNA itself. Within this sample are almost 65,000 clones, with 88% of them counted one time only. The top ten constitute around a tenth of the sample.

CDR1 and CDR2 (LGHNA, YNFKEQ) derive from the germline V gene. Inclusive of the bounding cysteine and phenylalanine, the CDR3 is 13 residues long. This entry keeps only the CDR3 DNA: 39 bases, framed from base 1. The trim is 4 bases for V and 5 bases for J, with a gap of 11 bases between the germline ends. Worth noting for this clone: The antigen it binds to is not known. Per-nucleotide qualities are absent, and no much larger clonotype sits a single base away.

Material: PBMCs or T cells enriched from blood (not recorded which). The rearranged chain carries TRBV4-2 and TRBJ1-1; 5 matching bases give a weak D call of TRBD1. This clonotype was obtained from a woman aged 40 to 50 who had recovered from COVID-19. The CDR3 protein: CASSLGVYTEAFF. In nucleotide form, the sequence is TGTGCCAGCAGCCTAGGGGTTTATACTGAAGCTTTCTTT.